These T cell receptor beta chains were read from a single sample in a study of molecular identifiers for immune sequencing clone quantification. One entry per CDR3 protein, called by TCRdb with MiXCR from the PCR reads. In the table there are some 40,000 distinct CDR3 sequences, roughly 20% of which are singletons. Material for sequencing was naive CD8+ T cells from blood, with Jurkat cell RNA spiked in. These receptors all come from a human donor in good health. Some libraries in this study had Jurkat cell RNA spiked in. Both conserved end residues are part of each CDR3. D genes are given only for firm matches. A clone size is listed for some rows: how often the clone was seen (once, few, many), or a class if it is expanded.

CDR3 DNA	CDR3 protein	clone size	D gene	V gene	J gene
TGTGCCAGCAGACCCACGGGACTCGGCACAGATACGCAGTATTTT	CASRPTGLGTDTQYF	.	.	TRBV2	TRBJ2-3
TGCGCCAGCAGTGACGTCCCGGGAGCTGGCACTGAAGCTTTCTTT	CASSDVPGAGTEAFF	few	.	TRBV10-1	TRBJ1-1
TGTGCCAGCAGTGACCTCGGGACAGCCAGAGGAGCTTTCTTT	CASSDLGTARGAFF	many	TRBD1	TRBV6-2/TRBV6-3	TRBJ1-1
TGTGCCAGCAGCTTAAGCTCTACCAGCTCCTACGAGCAGTACTTC	CASSLSSTSSYEQYF	few	.	TRBV7-2	TRBJ2-7
TGTGCCAGCAGCTTAGCTGGCACCGGGGAGCTGTTTTTT	CASSLAGTGELFF	many	.	TRBV7-6	TRBJ2-2
TGTGCCAGCAAGTCTGGTATCTACGAGCAGTACTTC	CASKSGIYEQYF	many	.	TRBV6-2/TRBV6-3	TRBJ2-7
TGCAGCGTTGAAGATTGGGTACAACCAGAAGAGACCCAGTACTTC	CSVEDWVQPEETQYF	many	.	TRBV29-1	TRBJ2-5
TGTGCCAGCAGTTCTACCCCCGGGGAGCTCCAACGGTCCCGGGAGCTGTTTTTT	CASSSTPGELQRSRELFF	many	.	TRBV28	TRBJ2-2
TGTGCCAGCAGCTTAGCGGGTGGGGCCGACTACGAGCAGTACTTC	CASSLAGGADYEQYF	few	.	TRBV7-9	TRBJ2-7
TGTGCCAGCAGCTTAGAAAGCGGTGGTAGCAATCAGCCCCAGCATTTT	CASSLESGGSNQPQHF	many	.	TRBV7-9	TRBJ1-5
TGTGCCAGTAGTCTCGGACTAGCGGGAGGACCAGATACGCAGTATTTT	CASSLGLAGGPDTQYF	many	TRBD2	TRBV19	TRBJ2-3
TGTGCCAGCAGCCAAAAGGGGGACACACCATTCTCGGGAGCGGCCCATGAGCAGTTCTTC	CASSQKGDTPFSGAAHEQFF	few	.	TRBV3-1	TRBJ2-1
TGTGCCAGCAGCTTACCGACAGCCACAGATACGCAGTATTTT	CASSLPTATDTQYF	many	.	TRBV7-9	TRBJ2-3
TGCGCCAGCAGTGAGTATACAGCTAGCACAGATACGCAGTATTTT	CASSEYTASTDTQYF	many	.	TRBV10-1	TRBJ2-3
TGCAGCGTTGAACCTCCGGGACAGGGTGGAGTCTACACCTTC	CSVEPPGQGGVYTF	.	TRBD1	TRBV29-1	TRBJ1-2
TGTGCCAGCAGTTACGTGGGCGCTCCCCTTGACGAGCAGTACTTC	CASSYVGAPLDEQYF	few	.	TRBV6-2/TRBV6-3	TRBJ2-7
TGTGCCAGCTCACAGGACTACGAGCAGTACTTC	CASSQDYEQYF	many	.	TRBV18	TRBJ2-7
TGTGCCAGCAGGCCAACCACAGGACACCAAGAGACCCAGTACTTC	CASRPTTGHQETQYF	many	.	TRBV12-3/TRBV12-4	TRBJ2-5
TGTGCCAGCAGCTTACTAGCGGGAGGAGGAGATACGCAGTATTTT	CASSLLAGGGDTQYF	many	TRBD2	TRBV7-3	TRBJ2-3
TGTGCCAGCAGCCCCGGGACGGATTACGAGCAGTACTTC	CASSPGTDYEQYF	many	.	TRBV7-9	TRBJ2-7
TGCAGCGTTGATGGCGGGACAGGGGGGCTCCAAGAGACCCAGTACTTC	CSVDGGTGGLQETQYF	.	TRBD1	TRBV29-1	TRBJ2-5
TGTGCCATCATGACCGGGCTAGGTCAGAACACCGGGGAGCTGTTTTTT	CAIMTGLGQNTGELFF	many	.	TRBV10-3	TRBJ2-2
TGTGCCAGCAGTATACCCCTTGGACTAGCGGGAAACACAGATACGCAGCATTTT	CASSIPLGLAGNTDTQHF	.	.	TRBV2	TRBJ1-5
TGTGCCAGCAGAACCGGGGGTGGCGGGAGGGCTCCCCACTCCTACAATGAGCAGTTCTTC	CASRTGGGGRAPHSYNEQFF	many	TRBD2	TRBV7-9	TRBJ2-1
TGTGCCAGCAGTTTCCCCGGGTCCGGCAATGAGCAGTTCTTC	CASSFPGSGNEQFF	many	.	TRBV12-3/TRBV12-4	TRBJ2-1
TGTGCCAGCAGCTTAGTTTCCTATGCCGCCTACGAGCAGTACTTC	CASSLVSYAAYEQYF	many	.	TRBV7-9	TRBJ2-7